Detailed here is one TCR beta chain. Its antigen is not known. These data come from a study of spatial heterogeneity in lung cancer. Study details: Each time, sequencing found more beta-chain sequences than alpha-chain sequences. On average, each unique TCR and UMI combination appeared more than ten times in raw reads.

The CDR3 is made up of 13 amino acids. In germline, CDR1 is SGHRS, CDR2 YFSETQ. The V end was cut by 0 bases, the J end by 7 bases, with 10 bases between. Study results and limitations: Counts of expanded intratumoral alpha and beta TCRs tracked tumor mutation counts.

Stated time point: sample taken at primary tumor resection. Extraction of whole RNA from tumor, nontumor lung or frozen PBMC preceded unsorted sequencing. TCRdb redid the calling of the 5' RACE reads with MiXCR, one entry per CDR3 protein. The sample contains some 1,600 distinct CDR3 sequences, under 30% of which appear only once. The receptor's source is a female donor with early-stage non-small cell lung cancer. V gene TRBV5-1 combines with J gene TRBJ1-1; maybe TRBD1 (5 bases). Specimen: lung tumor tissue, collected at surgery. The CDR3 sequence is CASSLAPGGEAFF. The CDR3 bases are TGCGCCAGCAGCTTGGCCCCGGGGGGTGAAGCTTTCTTT.